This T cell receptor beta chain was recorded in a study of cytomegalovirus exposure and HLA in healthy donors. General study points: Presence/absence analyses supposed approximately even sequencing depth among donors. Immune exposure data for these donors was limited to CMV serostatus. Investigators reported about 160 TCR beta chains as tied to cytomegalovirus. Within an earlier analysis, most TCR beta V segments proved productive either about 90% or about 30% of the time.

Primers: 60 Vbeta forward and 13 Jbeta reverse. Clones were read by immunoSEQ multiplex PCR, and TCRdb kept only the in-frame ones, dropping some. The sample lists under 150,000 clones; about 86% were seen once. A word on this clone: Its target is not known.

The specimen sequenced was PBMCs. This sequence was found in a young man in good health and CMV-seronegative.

The chain's CDR3 is CASSSGFSNYGYTF. The DNA of the CDR3 is TGTGCCAGCAGTTCAGGGTTTTCTAACTATGGCTACACCTTC. This chain joins TRBV27 and TRBJ1-2; TRBD1 might be the D (5 bases). The CDR3 consists of 14 residues. In germline, CDR1 is MNHEY, CDR2 SMNVEV (reference sequence). Between the trimmed V and J ends, which lost 4 bases and 0 bases, there was a span of 9 bases.